This T cell receptor beta chain was documented in a study of T cell responses to AZD1222 COVID-19 vaccine (dated by TCRdb to 2020 to 2022). Turning to the overall study: AZD1222 recipients given second doses at about 4 weeks or at about 12 weeks were pooled, since spike-specific TCR depth and breadth were not found to differ between the two schedules. Trial participants were enrolled into age subgroups of 18-55, 56-69 and 70-plus years, which contained about 150, 27 and 61 TCR-sequenced participants, respectively. A total of 230 to 250 trial participants underwent TCR sequencing, of whom 207 received two doses of AZD1222 and approximately 25 received two doses of the MenACWY control vaccine.

Explained via the paper, the time point label denotes: baseline before first vaccination. Vaccinee samples were obtained from the UK trials COV001 and COV002, which included a single-blind randomized controlled phase 2/3 trial of AZD1222 (ChAdOx1 nCoV-19) in healthy adults. For TCRbeta chain sequencing, PBMC samples from trial participants were taken at day 0 and at day 28 after the second dose. Worth noting for this clone: Its recognized antigen is unknown. One base away there is no much larger clone; base qualities are not given.

General findings and caveats noted by the study authors: Epitopes outside the regions mutated in the B.1.351 and B.1.1.7 variants were reportedly recognized by nearly half of the unique spike-specific TCRs. CD4 TCRs associated with the vaccine covered the entire spike protein, and the dominant responses were in regions 160-218 and 743-854. Most participants were white British and females outnumbered males, and the authors suggested that clonal diversity may have been underestimated. Because no samples from the day 14 peak response were available, repertoires could be characterized only after the peak T cell response. Spike-specific TCR breadth and depth rose significantly after two AZD1222 doses compared with day 0 and with MenACWY recipients. In the small 56-69-year group, the increase in depth fell short of significance, most likely because of low power. Conclusions about previously exposed vaccinees are limited because only a handful of AZD1222 recipients were SARS-CoV-2 seropositive at baseline.

The CDR3 regions of human TCRbeta chains were analyzed by immunosequencing. The authors' pipeline ran thus. Repertoire TCRs were matched against a reference library of SARS-CoV-2-specific TCRs generated with the MIRA antigen-specificity platform. Breadth was defined as the fraction of unique TCRs that were SARS-CoV-2-associated. Depth was defined as the fraction of total T cells that were SARS-CoV-2-associated. Using the MIRA data, every spike-specific TCR was mapped to the spike region that the TCR reacted to and assigned to either a CD4 or a CD8 class. Log10-transformed breadth and depth values were compared by one-way ANOVA with Sidak's multiple comparisons tests. The table comes from immuneACCESS by way of TCRdb, which keeps in-frame sequences with V and J called. Part of the clones is missing from these tables; in studies checked, under half for an unresolved V gene and the rest for unknown reasons. D and trimming were read from the DNA, whereas the V and J calls and clone size are those reported in that table. In this sample the table shows over 100,000 clones, about 89% of which occur a single time. The top ten hold 6.5% to 9.5% of the sample.

The source of this sequence is an adult in good health. The sequencing used peripheral blood, collected on day 0 of AZD1222 vaccination.

The nucleotides are TGTGCCAGCAGTAAGGGGGAGATCGGCTATGGCTACACCTTC. It specifies CASSKGEIGYGYTF. Here the chain combines TRBV6-5 and TRBJ1-2, and TRBD1 may be the D gene, going by 6 matching bases. CDR3 length: 14 amino acids, cysteine to phenylalanine. Here the CDR3 DNA is all that survives: 42 bases in frame from base 1. CDR1 and CDR2, looked up from the germline V gene, are MNHEY and SVGAGI. Between the V and J ends, shortened by 5 bases and 4 bases respectively, the junction contains 14 bases.